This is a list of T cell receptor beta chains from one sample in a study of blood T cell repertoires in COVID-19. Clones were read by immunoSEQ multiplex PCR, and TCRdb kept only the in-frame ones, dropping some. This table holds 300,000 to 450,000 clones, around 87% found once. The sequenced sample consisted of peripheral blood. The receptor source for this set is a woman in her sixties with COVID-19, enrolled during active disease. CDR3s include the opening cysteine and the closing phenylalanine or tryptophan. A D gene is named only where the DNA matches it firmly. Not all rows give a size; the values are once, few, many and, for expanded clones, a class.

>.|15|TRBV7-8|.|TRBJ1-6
CASSPGQHYNSPLHF
TGTGCCAGCAGCCCCGGACAGCACTATAATTCACCCCTCCACTTT
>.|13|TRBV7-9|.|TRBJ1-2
CASSLSGGDGYTF
TGTGCCAGCAGCTTGTCGGGAGGGGACGGCTACACCTTC
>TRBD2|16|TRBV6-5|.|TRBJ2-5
CASSYSLAGDQETQYF
TGTGCCAGCAGTTACTCGCTAGCGGGGGACCAAGAGACCCAGTACTTC
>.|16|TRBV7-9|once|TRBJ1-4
CASSSTMTDLREKLFF
TGTGCCAGCAGCTCAACGATGACAGACCTTAGAGAAAAACTGTTTTTT
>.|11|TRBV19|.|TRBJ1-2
CASMDKYGYTF
TGTGCCAGTATGGACAAATATGGCTACACCTTC
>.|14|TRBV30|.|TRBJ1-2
CAWSPGGAASGYTF
TGTGCCTGGAGCCCGGGCGGGGCGGCGAGCGGCTACACCTTC
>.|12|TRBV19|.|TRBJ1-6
CASSMERSPLHF
TGTGCCAGTAGTATGGAGCGATCACCCCTCCACTTT
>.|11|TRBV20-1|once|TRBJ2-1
CSYTGVNEQFF
TGCAGTTACACTGGAGTCAATGAGCAGTTCTTC
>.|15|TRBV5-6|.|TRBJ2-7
CASSSPGQGLAEQYF
TGTGCCAGCAGCTCCCCCGGACAGGGACTAGCCGAGCAGTACTTC
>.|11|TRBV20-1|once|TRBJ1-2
CSARGGLGYTF
TGCAGTGCTAGAGGGGGGCTTGGCTACACCTTC
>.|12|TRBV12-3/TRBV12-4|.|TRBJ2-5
CASSPLRETQYF
TGTGCCAGCAGTCCCTTACGGGAGACCCAGTACTTC
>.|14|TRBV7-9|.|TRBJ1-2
CASSSGSYLEGYTF
TGTGCCAGCAGTTCCGGGTCTTACCTGGAGGGCTACACCTTC
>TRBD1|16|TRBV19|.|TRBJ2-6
CASSRGTGPGANVLTF
TGTGCCAGTAGTAGGGGGACAGGTCCTGGGGCCAACGTCCTGACTTTC